This TCR beta chain was identified during a study of regulatory T cells in long-lasting Graves disease. For TCR beta, libraries came from iRepertoire HTBI primers and Arm-PCR of CDR3 regions. TCRdb recomputed calls from the multiplex PCR reads with MiXCR, one row per CDR3 protein. The sample records about 440,000 distinct CDR3 sequences, less than 20% being singletons. This clonotype showed up many times. Time point specified: newly diagnosed GD, antithyroid drugs for less than 3 months. With RNA extracted from PBMCs as input, the TCR library was made. Nine milliliters of peripheral blood went into EDTA tubes. These data also formed part of another study, on T cells in Graves' hyperthyroidism and ophthalmopathy.

Material: peripheral blood mononuclear cells (PBMCs), obtained at new diagnosis, from a patient treated with antithyroid drugs. The sequence was collected from a woman between 25 and 40 years old with Graves disease.

The CDR3 reads CASSVGRVSYEQYF. In DNA, the CDR3 is TGTGCCAGCAGCGTAGGACGGGTCTCCTACGAGCAGTACTTC. The J gene is TRBJ2-7, the V gene TRBV9; no definite D call. V shed 0 bases and J shed 0 bases, with 7 bases lying between them. Germline-derived CDR1 and CDR2 are SGDLS and YYNGEE. This CDR3 has 14 residues.